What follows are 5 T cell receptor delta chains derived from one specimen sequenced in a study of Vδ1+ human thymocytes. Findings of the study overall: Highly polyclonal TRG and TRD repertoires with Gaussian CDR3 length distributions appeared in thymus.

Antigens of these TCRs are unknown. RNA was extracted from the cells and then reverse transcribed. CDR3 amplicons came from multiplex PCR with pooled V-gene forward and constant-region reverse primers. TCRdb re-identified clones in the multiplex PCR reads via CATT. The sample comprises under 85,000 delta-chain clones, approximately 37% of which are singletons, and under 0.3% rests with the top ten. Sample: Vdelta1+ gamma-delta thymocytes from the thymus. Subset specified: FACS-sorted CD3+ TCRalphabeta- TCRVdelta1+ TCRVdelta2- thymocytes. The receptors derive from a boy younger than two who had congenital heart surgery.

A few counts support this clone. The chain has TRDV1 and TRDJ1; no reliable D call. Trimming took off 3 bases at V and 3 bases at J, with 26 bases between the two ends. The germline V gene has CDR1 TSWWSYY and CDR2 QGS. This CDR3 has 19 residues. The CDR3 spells CALGEPRGMVVWYPDKLIF. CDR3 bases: TGTGCTCTTGGGGAGCCAAGGGGTATGGTTGTTTGGTACCCCGATAAACTCATCTTT.

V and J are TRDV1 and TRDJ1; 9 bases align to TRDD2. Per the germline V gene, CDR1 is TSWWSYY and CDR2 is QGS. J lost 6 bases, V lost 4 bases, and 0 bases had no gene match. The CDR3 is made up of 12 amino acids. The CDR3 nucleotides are TGTGCTCTTGGGGCCTTCCTACATAAACTCATCTTT. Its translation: CALGAFLHKLIF.

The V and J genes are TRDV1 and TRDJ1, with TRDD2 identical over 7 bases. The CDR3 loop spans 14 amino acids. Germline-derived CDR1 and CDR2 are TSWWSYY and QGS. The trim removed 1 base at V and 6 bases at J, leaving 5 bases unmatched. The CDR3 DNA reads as TGTGCTCTTGGGGAACCCTTCCTGAACCATAAACTCATCTTT. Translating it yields CALGEPFLNHKLIF.

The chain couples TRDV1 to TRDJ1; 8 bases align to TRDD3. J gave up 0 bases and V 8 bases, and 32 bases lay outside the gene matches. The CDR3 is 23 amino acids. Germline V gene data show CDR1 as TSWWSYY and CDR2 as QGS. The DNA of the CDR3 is TGTGCTCTTCTGCCCTCCCCCTTTTGGGGGGGTGGGGGATCAACCATGTACACCGATAAACTCATCTTT. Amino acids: CALLPSPFWGGGGSTMYTDKLIF.

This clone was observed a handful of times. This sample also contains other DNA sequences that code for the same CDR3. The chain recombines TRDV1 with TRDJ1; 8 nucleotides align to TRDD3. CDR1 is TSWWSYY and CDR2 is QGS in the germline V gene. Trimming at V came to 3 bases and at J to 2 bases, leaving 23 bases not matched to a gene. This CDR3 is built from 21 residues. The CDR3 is CALGELTSLYWGDPPTDKLIF. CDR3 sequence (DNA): TGTGCTCTTGGGGAGCTGACTTCCTTATACTGGGGGGACCCACCGACCGATAAACTCATCTTT.